Below, 14 T cell receptor beta chains from the same sample are listed, as sequenced in a study of kidney transplant recipient with SARS-CoV-2 infection (dated by TCRdb to about 2021). TCRdb lists the instrument as Illumina MiSeq. The public reads were quality trimmed at Q25 with fastp and then assembled into clones with MiXCR by TCRdb, keeping productive beta chains. Identical CDR3 protein sequences are pooled into one entry, listed with their most common genes and DNA. The sample table lists 200,000 to 300,000 distinct CDR3 sequences, 29% of them with a count of one. The top ten constitute roughly 7.3% of the sample. Interpreted using the paper, the time point label stands for: pre-pandemic baseline sample and day 111 after first positive SARS-CoV-2 test. This specimen consisted of a blood sample, obtained at baseline and between days 110 and 120 from a kidney transplant recipient. The receptors here all came from a male patient aged 30 to 40 who had COVID-19 and was a kidney transplant recipient. After a transplant, some T cells may have been passed on by the graft donor.

This clonotype was observed at least ten times. The V and J genes are TRBV5-4 and TRBJ2-5; no definite D call. Germline CDR1 and CDR2: SGHNT and YYREEE (reference sequence). The CDR3 is 13 residues long. V was pared by 0 bases and J by 0 bases, with 3 bases between. The CDR3 nucleotides read TGTGCCAGCAGCTTGGTTTACCAAGAGACCCAGTACTTC. This translates into CASSLVYQETQYF.

This clonotype was detected ten times or more. CDR3: CATSDGYEQYF. CDR3 DNA sequence: TGTGCCACCTCGGACGGCTACGAGCAGTACTTC. This chain connects TRBV24-1 to TRBJ2-7; D remains unclear. Trimming left V 9 bases short and J 3 bases short, with 8 bases between. The CDR3 runs to 11 residues. Germline V gene data show CDR1 as KGHDR and CDR2 as SFDVKD.

This clonotype was detected ten times or more. The chain uses TRBV20-1 and TRBJ2-1; TRBD2 agrees at 11 bases. Per germline, CDR1 DFQATT and CDR2 SNEGSKA (reference sequence). CDR3 size: 15 residues. Trimming took 6 bases from V and 3 from J; bases not matched to a gene: 7. The CDR3 region is CSAPSTSGIYNEQFF. The CDR3, as DNA: TGCAGTGCCCCCTCGACTAGCGGGATCTACAATGAGCAGTTCTTC.

The V gene is TRBV7-9, the J gene TRBJ1-5; D gene ambiguous. Germline values: CDR1 SEHNR, CDR2 FQNEAQ (reference sequence). The CDR3 has 16 amino acids. Trimming took 5 bases from V and 2 from J, leaving 16 bases between them. In DNA form, the CDR3 reads TGTGCCAGCAGCCCCACTACCAGTAGGGGCAATCAGCCCCAGCATTTT. This sequence encodes CASSPTTSRGNQPQHF.

With respect to this clonotype: Being one base from a much bigger clone, this may be a read error. This sequence joins TRBV6-2 or TRBV6-3 and TRBJ1-2, with D uncertain. Germline CDR1 reads MNHEY; CDR2 reads SVGEGT. This CDR3 is built from 17 residues. The V end was cut by 5 bases, the J end by 4 bases, with 23 bases between. CDR3 sequence: CASSLESCTGKTYGYTF. The CDR3 DNA is TGTGCCAGCAGTCTGGAAAGCTGCACCGGAAAGACCTATGGCTACACCTTC.

This clonotype was detected ten times or more. The chain is built from TRBV3-2 and TRBJ2-5; the table names TRBD2, a call not compared with the DNA. TRBV3-2 is a listed pseudogene. The CDR3 has 15 residues. In nucleotides, the CDR3 is TGTGCCAGCAGCCAGACCTTAGGCCCGCGAGAGACCCAGTACTTC. As protein: CASSQTLGPRETQYF.

This clonotype appeared many times. The chain recombines TRBV20-1 with TRBJ2-7; 9 positions match TRBD2. V was pared by 3 bases and J by 7 bases, with 7 bases of the junction left unmatched. This CDR3 is built from 13 residues. Germline-derived CDR1 and CDR2 are DFQATT and SNEGSKA (reference sequence). Here the CDR3 DNA reads TGCAGTGCTAGGGTAGCGGGAGCGGGGGAGCAGTACTTC. This encodes CSARVAGAGEQYF.

Notes on this clonotype: A clone one base away is much larger, so this may be a read error. This chain uses TRBV27 with TRBJ2-2; 7 bases align to TRBD1. The CDR3 length is 14 residues. Germline V gene data show CDR1 as MNHEY and CDR2 as SMNVEV (reference sequence). CDR3: CASRLDRVAGELFF. The CDR3 region has the DNA TGTGCCAGCCGTTTAGACAGGGTAGCCGGGGAGCTGTTTTTT.

On this clonotype: A read error is possible here, since a much larger clone lies one base away. The CDR3 bases are TGTGCCAGTAGTGTAGGGGGAGAGAATAATTCACCCCTCCTCTTT. It yields the protein CASSVGGENNSPLLF. J is TRBJ1-6 and V is TRBV19; weak D call: TRBD1 (6 bases). The CDR3 is made up of 15 amino acids. CDR1 is LNHDA, CDR2 SQIVND, per germline (reference sequence).

Comment on this clonotype: The junction differs from germline at one of its ends, possibly a read error. The rearrangement uses TRBV3-1 and TRBJ1-3, with unresolved D. The CDR3 totals 16 residues. In germline, CDR1 is LGHDT, CDR2 YNNKEL (reference sequence). CDR3 sequence: CASSQLSRRKGNIIYF. CDR3 in DNA: TGTGCCAGCAGCCAGCTATCTAGGAGAAAAGGAAACATCATATATTTT.

This clonotype was counted a few times. The chain is built from TRBV8-2 and TRBJ1-2. TRBV8-2 is a documented pseudogene. The CDR3 consists of 16 residues. As DNA, the CDR3 is TGTGGCAGTGAGCGTGGTGATAGCCGAAAGACCTATGGCTACACCTTC. It yields the protein CGSERGDSRKTYGYTF.

With regard to this clonotype: With a much larger clone just one base away, this may be a read error. The V call is TRBV6-8, the J call TRBJ2-6, with D unresolved. V lost 10 bases to trimming and J lost 2 bases, with 15 bases between them. The CDR3 totals 15 residues. The germline V gene encodes CDR1 MNHGY and CDR2 SAAAGT. The CDR3 region has the DNA TGTGCCATAGACCTTCATAACCCTGGGGCCAACGTCCTGACTTTC. Translated, it gives CAIDLHNPGANVLTF.

As regards this clonotype: A much larger clone differs from this one at a single base, so this may be a read error. The rearrangement joins TRBV27 to TRBJ2-1, with D hard to call. Germline values: CDR1 MNHEY, CDR2 SMNVEV (reference sequence). The CDR3 is 14 residues long. V lost 4 bases and J 8 bases, leaving 15 bases between the germline ends. CDR3 DNA sequence: TGTGCCAGCAGTTACGGCGAGGCCTGGTATGAGCAGTTCTTC. As protein: CASSYGEAWYEQFF.

This clonotype has ten or more counts. The gene calls are TRBV9 and TRBJ2-7, with D possibly matching TRBD1 (6 bases). This CDR3 is built from 13 residues. V lost 4 bases and J 6 bases, leaving 14 bases between the germline ends. Germline V CDR1 and CDR2: SGDLS, YYNGEE. The CDR3 nucleotides are TGTGCCAGCAGCCCTCGGACAGCCGGCGAGCAGTACTTC. Translated: CASSPRTAGEQYF.